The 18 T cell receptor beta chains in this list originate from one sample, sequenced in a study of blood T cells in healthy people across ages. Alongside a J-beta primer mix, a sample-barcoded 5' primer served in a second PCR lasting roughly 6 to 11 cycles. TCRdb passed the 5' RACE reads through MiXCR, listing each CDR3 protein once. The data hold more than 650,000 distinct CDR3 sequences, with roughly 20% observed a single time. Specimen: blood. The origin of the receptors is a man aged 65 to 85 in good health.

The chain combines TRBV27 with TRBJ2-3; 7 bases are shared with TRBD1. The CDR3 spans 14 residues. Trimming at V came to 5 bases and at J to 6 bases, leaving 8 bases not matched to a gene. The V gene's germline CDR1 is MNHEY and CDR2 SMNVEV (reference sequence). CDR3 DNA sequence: TGTGCCAGCAGTCTAAGACAGGGTTGGGATACGCAGTATTTT. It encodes CASSLRQGWDTQYF.

The CDR3 nucleotides read TGTGCCACTTCTCGAGCAGGGAGAGAGGGTGGCTACACCTTC. The encoded protein is CATSRAGREGGYTF. V is TRBV27 and J is TRBJ1-2; D perhaps matches TRBD1 (5 bases). Trimming took 10 bases from V and 7 from J, leaving 22 bases between them. The germline gives CDR1 MNHEY, CDR2 SMNVEV (reference sequence). There are 14 residues in the CDR3.

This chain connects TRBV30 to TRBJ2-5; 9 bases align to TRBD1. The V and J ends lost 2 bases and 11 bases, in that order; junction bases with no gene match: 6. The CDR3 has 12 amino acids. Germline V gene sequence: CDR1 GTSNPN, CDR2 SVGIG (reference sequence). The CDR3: CAWSSGQGYQYF. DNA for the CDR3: TGTGCCTGGAGTTCAGGACAGGGGTATCAGTACTTC.

This CDR3 is CASSLLLAGGPNEQFF. The CDR3 nucleotides are TGCGCCAGCAGCTTGCTACTAGCGGGGGGGCCTAATGAGCAGTTCTTC. The rearrangement uses TRBV5-1 and TRBJ2-5; 13 nucleotides align to TRBD2. The tail of the sequence fits TRBJ2-1 better, so the J call may be wrong. The germline CDR1 and CDR2 sequences are SGHRS and YFSETQ. The length of the CDR3 is 16 residues.

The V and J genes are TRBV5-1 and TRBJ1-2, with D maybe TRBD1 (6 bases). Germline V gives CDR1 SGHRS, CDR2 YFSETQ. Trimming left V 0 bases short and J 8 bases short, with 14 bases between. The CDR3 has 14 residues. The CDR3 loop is CASSLDPQGGGYTF. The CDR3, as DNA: TGCGCCAGCAGCTTGGACCCCCAAGGGGGGGGCTACACCTTC.

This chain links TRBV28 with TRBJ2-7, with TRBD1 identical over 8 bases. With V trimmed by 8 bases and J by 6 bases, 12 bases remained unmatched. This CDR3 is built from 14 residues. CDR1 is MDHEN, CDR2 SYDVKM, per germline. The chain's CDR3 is CASDRTGLVGEQYF. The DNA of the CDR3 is TGTGCCAGCGATAGGACAGGGTTGGTAGGCGAGCAGTACTTC.

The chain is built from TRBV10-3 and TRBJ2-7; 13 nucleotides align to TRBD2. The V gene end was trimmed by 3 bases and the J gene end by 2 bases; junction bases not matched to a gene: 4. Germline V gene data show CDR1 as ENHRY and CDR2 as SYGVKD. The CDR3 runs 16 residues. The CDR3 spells CAISEGTSGTTYEQYV. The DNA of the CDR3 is TGTGCCATCAGTGAAGGGACTAGCGGGACAACCTACGAGCAGTACGTC.

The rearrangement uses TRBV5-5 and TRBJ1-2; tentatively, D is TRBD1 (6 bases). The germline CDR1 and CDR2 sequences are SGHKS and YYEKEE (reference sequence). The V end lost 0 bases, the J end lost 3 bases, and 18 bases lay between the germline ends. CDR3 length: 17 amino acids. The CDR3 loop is CASSLANSGAGDYGYTF. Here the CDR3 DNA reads TGTGCCAGCAGCTTGGCCAACTCAGGGGCGGGTGACTATGGCTACACCTTC.

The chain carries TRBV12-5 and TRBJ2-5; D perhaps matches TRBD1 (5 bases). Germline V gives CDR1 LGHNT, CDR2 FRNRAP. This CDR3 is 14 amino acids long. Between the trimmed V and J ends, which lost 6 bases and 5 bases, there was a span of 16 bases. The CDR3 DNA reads TGTGCTAGTGGGGACACGAACCTGGGGGAGACCCAGTACTTC. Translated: CASGDTNLGETQYF.

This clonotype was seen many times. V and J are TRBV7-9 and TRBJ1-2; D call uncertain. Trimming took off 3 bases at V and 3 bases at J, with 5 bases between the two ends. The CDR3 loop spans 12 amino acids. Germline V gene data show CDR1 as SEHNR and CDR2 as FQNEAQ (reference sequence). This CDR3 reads CASSFSDYGYTF. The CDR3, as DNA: TGTGCCAGCAGCTTTTCAGACTATGGCTACACCTTC.

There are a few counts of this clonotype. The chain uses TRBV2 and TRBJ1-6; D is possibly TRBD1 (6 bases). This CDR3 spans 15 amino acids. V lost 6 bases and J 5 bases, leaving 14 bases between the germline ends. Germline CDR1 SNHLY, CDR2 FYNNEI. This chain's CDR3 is CASRNLQGNNSPLHF. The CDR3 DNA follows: TGTGCCAGCAGGAATCTCCAGGGGAATAATTCACCCCTCCACTTT.

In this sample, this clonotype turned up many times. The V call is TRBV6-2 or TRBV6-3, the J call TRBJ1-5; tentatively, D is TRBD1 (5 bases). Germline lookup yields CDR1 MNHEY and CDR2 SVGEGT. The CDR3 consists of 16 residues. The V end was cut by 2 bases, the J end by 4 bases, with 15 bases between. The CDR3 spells CASSYAEGRINQPQHF. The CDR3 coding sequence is TGTGCCAGCAGTTACGCGGAGGGACGGATAAATCAGCCCCAGCATTTT.

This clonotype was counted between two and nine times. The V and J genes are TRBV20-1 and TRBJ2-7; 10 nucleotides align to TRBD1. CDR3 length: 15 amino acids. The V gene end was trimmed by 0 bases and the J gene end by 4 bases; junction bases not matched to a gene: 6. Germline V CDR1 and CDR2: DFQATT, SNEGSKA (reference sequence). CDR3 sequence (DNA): TGCAGTGCTAGAGATGTTGGGACAGGGGCGTACGAGCAGTACGTC. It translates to CSARDVGTGAYEQYV.

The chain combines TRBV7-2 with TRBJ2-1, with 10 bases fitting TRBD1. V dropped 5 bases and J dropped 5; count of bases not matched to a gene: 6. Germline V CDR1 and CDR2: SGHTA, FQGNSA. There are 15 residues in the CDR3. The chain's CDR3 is CASSPGQGLNNEQFF. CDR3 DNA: TGTGCCAGCAGCCCGGGACAGGGGTTAAACAATGAGCAGTTCTTC.

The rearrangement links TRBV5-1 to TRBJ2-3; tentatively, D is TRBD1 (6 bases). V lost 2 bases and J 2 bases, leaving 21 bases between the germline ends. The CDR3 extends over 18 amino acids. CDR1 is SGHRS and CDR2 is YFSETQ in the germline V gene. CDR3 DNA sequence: TGCGCCAGCAGCTTCAGACAGGCCCCATCGACCCACACAGATACGCAGTATTTT. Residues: CASSFRQAPSTHTDTQYF.

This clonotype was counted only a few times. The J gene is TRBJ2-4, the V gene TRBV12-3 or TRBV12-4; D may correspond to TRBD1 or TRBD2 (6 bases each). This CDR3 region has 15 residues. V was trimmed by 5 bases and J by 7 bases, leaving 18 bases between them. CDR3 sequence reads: CASSDPGGPRNIQYF. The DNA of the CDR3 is TGTGCCAGCAGTGACCCCGGGGGCCCCAGGAACATTCAGTACTTC.

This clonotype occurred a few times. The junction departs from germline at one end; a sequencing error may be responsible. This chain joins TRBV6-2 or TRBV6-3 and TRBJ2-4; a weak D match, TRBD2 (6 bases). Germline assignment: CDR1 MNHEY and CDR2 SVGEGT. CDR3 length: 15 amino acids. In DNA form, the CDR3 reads TGTGCCAGCACGGCCTCCGGGAGAGCCAAAAACGTTCAGTACTTC. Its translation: CASTASGRAKNVQYF.

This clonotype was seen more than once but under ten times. The CDR3 here is CASSGIGAGRRDTQYF. The CDR3 nucleotides read TGTGCCAGCAGTGGGATAGGAGCGGGGAGAAGAGATACGCAGTATTTT. The rearrangement uses TRBV28 and TRBJ2-3, with 7 bases identical to TRBD2. The V segment lost 5 bases and the J segment 5 bases; nucleotides outside the gene matches: 13. This CDR3 has 16 amino acids. Germline-derived CDR1 and CDR2 are MDHEN and SYDVKM.